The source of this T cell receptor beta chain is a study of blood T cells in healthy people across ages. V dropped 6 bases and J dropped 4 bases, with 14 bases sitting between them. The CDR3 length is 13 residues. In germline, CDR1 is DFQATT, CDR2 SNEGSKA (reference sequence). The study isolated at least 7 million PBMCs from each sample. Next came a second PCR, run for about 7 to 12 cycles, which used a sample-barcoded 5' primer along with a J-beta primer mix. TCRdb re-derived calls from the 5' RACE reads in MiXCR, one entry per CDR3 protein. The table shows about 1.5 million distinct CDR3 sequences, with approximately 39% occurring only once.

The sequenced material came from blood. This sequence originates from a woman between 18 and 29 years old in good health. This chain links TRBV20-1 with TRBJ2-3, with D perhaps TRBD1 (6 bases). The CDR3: CSATQGSPDTQYF. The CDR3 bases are TGCAGTGCCACCCAGGGGAGCCCAGATACGCAGTATTTT.